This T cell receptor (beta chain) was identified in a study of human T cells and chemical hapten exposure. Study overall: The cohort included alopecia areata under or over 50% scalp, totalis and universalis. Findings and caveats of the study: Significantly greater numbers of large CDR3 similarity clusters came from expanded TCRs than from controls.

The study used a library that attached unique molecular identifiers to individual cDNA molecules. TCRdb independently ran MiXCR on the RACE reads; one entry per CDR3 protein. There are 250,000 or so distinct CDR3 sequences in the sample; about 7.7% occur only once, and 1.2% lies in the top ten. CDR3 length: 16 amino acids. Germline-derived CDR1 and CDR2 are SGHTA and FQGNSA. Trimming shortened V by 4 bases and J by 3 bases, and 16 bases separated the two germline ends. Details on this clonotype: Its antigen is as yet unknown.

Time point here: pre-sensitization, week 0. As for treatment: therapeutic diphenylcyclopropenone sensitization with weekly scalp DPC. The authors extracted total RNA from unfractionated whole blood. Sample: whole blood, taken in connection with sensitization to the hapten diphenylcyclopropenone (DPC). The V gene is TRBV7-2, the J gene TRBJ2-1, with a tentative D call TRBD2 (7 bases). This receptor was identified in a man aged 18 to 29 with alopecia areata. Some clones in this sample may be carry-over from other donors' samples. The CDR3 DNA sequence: TGTGCCAGCAGCTCACCCGGGGGGCCTATCTACAATGAGCAGTTCTTC. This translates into CASSSPGGPIYNEQFF.